A selection of T cell receptor beta chains follows, all from one sample in a study of ipilimumab plus nivolumab after autologous stem cell transplantation. Clones were read by immunoSEQ multiplex PCR, and TCRdb kept only the in-frame ones, dropping some. Seen here are approximately 15,000 clones, around four fifths observed once, and the top ten hold roughly a tenth. The sequenced sample was PBMCs, obtained in a trial of ipilimumab plus nivolumab as post-transplant consolidation. Receptor source: a male donor with diffuse large B-cell lymphoma. CDR3s include the opening cysteine and the closing phenylalanine or tryptophan. D genes are given only for firm matches. Part of the rows lack a size; the others show once, few, many or a class for expanded clones.

TRBD1,TRBV23-1,NA,TRBJ2-1,CASSQADRAIPNEQFF,TGCGCCAGCAGTCAAGCGGACAGGGCTATACCGAATGAGCAGTTCTTC
TRBD1,TRBV19,NA,TRBJ2-2,CASSIPGQGLIGELFF,TGTGCCAGTAGTATACCGGGACAGGGGCTAATCGGGGAGCTGTTTTTT
TRBD1,TRBV18,NA,TRBJ2-5,CASADRGQWETQYF,TGTGCCAGCGCGGACAGGGGGCAGTGGGAGACCCAGTACTTC
TRBD2,TRBV11-2,once,TRBJ2-1,CASSSLAGVIGNEQFF,TGTGCCAGCAGCTCACTAGCGGGGGTCATTGGCAATGAGCAGTTCTTC
NA,TRBV18,NA,TRBJ2-6,CASALGGSGANVLTF,TGTGCCAGCGCCCTGGGGGGCTCTGGGGCCAACGTCCTGACTTTC
TRBD2,TRBV7-2,NA,TRBJ2-7,CASSEGLDRPYEQYF,TGTGCCAGCAGCGAGGGACTAGATCGTCCTTACGAGCAGTACTTC
NA,TRBV15,few,TRBJ1-1,CATTGPWGTEAFF,TGTGCCACCACGGGACCTTGGGGCACTGAAGCTTTCTTT
NA,TRBV9,NA,TRBJ1-2,CASSGIYGYTF,TGTGCCAGCAGCGGAATCTATGGCTACACCTTC
NA,TRBV19,few,TRBJ1-1,CASSIPLLNTEAFF,TGTGCCAGTAGTATCCCCCTCCTGAACACTGAAGCTTTCTTT
NA,TRBV7-7,NA,TRBJ2-5,CASSYDPGAETQYF,TGTGCTAGCAGCTACGATCCCGGAGCAGAGACCCAGTACTTC
NA,TRBV18,NA,TRBJ2-3,CASSPQAGASTDTQYF,TGTGCCAGCTCACCACAGGCCGGGGCTAGCACAGATACGCAGTATTTT
NA,TRBV9,NA,TRBJ2-5,CASSVGGSGETQYF,TGTGCCAGCAGCGTAGGAGGGTCGGGAGAGACCCAGTACTTC
TRBD1,TRBV7-9,few,TRBJ1-2,CASSPWPRGRARRGYTF,TGTGCCAGCAGCCCTTGGCCCAGGGGGAGAGCTCGGCGTGGCTACACCTTC
TRBD1,TRBV27,NA,TRBJ1-2,CASSWTGGPNYGYTF,TGTGCCAGCAGTTGGACAGGGGGACCAAACTATGGCTACACCTTC
TRBD1,TRBV19,NA,TRBJ1-5,CASSLGQPSNQPQHF,TGTGCCAGTAGTTTGGGACAGCCTAGCAATCAGCCCCAGCATTTT